The 3 T cell receptor beta chains presented below share a single source sample, sequenced in a study of regulatory T cells in long-lasting Graves disease. Specified time point: newly diagnosed GD, antithyroid drugs for less than 3 months. PBMCs were the source of the RNA used for TCR sequencing. Both iRepertoire HTBI primers and Arm-PCR of CDR3 regions were used to build the TCR beta libraries. Each CDR3 protein is one row after TCRdb ran MiXCR on the multiplex PCR reads. The sample contains about 220,000 distinct CDR3 sequences, around 19% of which appear only once. Sequencing was performed on peripheral blood mononuclear cells (PBMCs), taken at new diagnosis, from a patient treated with antithyroid drugs. The receptors shown here come from a female donor with Graves disease.

The chain uses TRBV19 and TRBJ2-5; D is possibly TRBD2 (6 bases). Germline V gene sequence: CDR1 LNHDA, CDR2 SQIVND (reference sequence). CDR3 length: 15 amino acids. V lost 2 bases to trimming and J lost 2 bases, with 12 bases between them. CDR3 loop: CASSISTSLQETQYF. The CDR3, as DNA: TGTGCCAGTAGTATATCGACTAGTTTGCAAGAGACCCAGTACTTC.

At least ten counts were recorded for this clonotype. The rearrangement joins TRBV11-2 to TRBJ2-3; TRBD2 might be the D (5 bases). CDR1 and CDR2 (germline): SGHAT, FQNNGV. V was shortened by 2 bases and J by 0 bases, with 9 bases between the two germline ends. The CDR3 runs 15 residues. CDR3 DNA sequence: TGTGCCAGCAGCTTAACGGACTGGAGCACAGATACGCAGTATTTT. Its protein is CASSLTDWSTDTQYF.

This chain joins TRBV6-5 and TRBJ1-2; D is unclear. Germline CDR1 MNHEY, CDR2 SVGAGI. This CDR3 has 15 amino acids. Trimming stripped 2 bases from V and 2 bases from J, with 12 bases between. CDR3 sequence: CASSYLLGENYGYTF. The CDR3 DNA is TGTGCCAGCAGTTACCTTCTCGGGGAAAACTATGGCTACACCTTC.